Given below is one T cell receptor (beta chain) in context. Antigen unknown. Germline V lookup: CDR1 SNHLY, CDR2 FYNNEI. V lost 5 bases and J 7 bases, leaving 13 bases between the germline ends. This CDR3 is 13 amino acids long. This specimen comes from a study of tumor-infiltrating lymphocytes in primary liver carcinoma. General observations from the study: Only about 7-25% of top clones were detected in each of the five tumor regions.

Researchers generated TCR beta cDNA from about 460 ng of total RNA, relying on a constant-region primer. The TCR beta library was amplified through three nested multiplex PCR rounds in a modified ARM-PCR procedure. Each of the first two PCR rounds ran nine to ten cycles with TRBV1-TRBV30 forward and C-beta reverse primers. TCRdb re-derived calls from the multiplex PCR reads in MiXCR, one entry per CDR3 protein. Altogether 100,000 to 150,000 distinct CDR3 sequences are present, 64% being singletons, with the ten largest covering 7.5% to 8.5%. The tissue used was unsorted bulk material of roughly 17-32 mg. RNA and DNA were co-extracted from it with the AllPrep DNA/RNA mini kit.

V gene TRBV2 combines with J gene TRBJ2-3; D may match TRBD1 or TRBD2 (5 bases each). This sequence originates from a woman in her sixties with primary liver carcinoma and hepatitis B virus infection. The sample was liver tumor tissue from sampling region 3. The subset here: tumor region T3, left-lateral pole. CDR3 sequence: CASSPGAVYTQYF. The CDR3 DNA follows: TGTGCCAGCAGTCCCGGGGCAGTATATACGCAGTATTTT.